These 8 T cell receptor beta chains came from one sample sequenced in a study of T cell responses to AZD1222 COVID-19 vaccine. The method was immunoSEQ multiplex PCR; TCRdb's version includes in-frame clones alone and lacks a portion of them. Of 150,000 to 200,000 clones listed, around 90% are singletons. This specimen was peripheral blood, taken 28 days after the second dose of the MenACWY control vaccine. These receptors all stem from an adult who received the MenACWY meningococcal vaccine as a control.

The CDR3 region has the DNA TGTGCCAGCAGCCCCCCAGGGGGATATACCTATGGCTACACCTTC. Protein product: CASSPPGGYTYGYTF. V is TRBV7-2 and J is TRBJ1-2; TRBD1 matches at 7 bases. V gave up 5 bases and J gave up 4 bases; unmatched junction bases: 10. Germline loops: CDR1 SGHTA, CDR2 FQGNSA. This CDR3 has 15 amino acids. Full variable domain (missing parts from reference TRBV7-2 and TRBJ1-2): GAGVSQSPSNKVTEKGKDVELRCDPISGHTALYWYRQSLGQGLEFLIYFQGNSAPDKSGLPSDRFSAERTGGSVSTLTIQRTQQEDSAVYLCASSPPGGYTYGYTFGSGTRLTVV.

This clone was detected a few times. The V call is TRBV6-2 or TRBV6-3, the J call TRBJ1-4, with D uncertain. The length of the CDR3 is 12 residues. Between the trimmed V and J ends, which lost 5 bases and 4 bases, there was a span of 5 bases. The germline gives CDR1 MNHEY, CDR2 SVGEGT. The CDR3 spells CASSAFNEKLFF. CDR3 sequence (DNA): TGTGCCAGCAGTGCCTTTAATGAAAAACTGTTTTTT.

The chain has TRBV2 and TRBJ2-1; 8 bases align to TRBD2. CDR3 length: 16 amino acids. Germline loops: CDR1 SNHLY, CDR2 FYNNEI. DNA of the CDR3: TGTGCTGGCACAGAGTCGGGAGGGGAAACTAGCAATGAGCAGTTCTTC. Amino acid sequence: CAGTESGGETSNEQFF.

This chain uses TRBV7-6 with TRBJ2-2; 7 nucleotides agree with TRBD2. Germline V gives CDR1 SGHVS, CDR2 FNYEAQ. V was clipped by 5 bases and J by 1 base; unmatched bases: 7. The CDR3 is made up of 16 amino acids. The CDR3 DNA reads TGTGCCAGCAGCGTCCTAGGCGGGAGGAACACCGGGGAGCTGTTTTTT. It encodes CASSVLGGRNTGELFF.

This rearrangement joins TRBV2 to TRBJ2-3; the match to TRBD2 covers 12 bases. V was clipped by 1 base and J by 4 bases; unmatched bases: 3. CDR1 is SNHLY, CDR2 FYNNEI, per germline. The CDR3 has 16 amino acids. The chain's CDR3 is CASSEGLAGGADTQYF. CDR3 nucleotides: TGTGCCAGCAGTGAAGGGCTAGCGGGAGGGGCAGATACGCAGTATTTT.

The chain couples TRBV15 to TRBJ2-1, with 11 positions matching TRBD2. Germline values: CDR1 LNHNV, CDR2 YYDKDF (reference sequence). Unmatched junction bases numbered 9, after V lost 6 bases and J lost 8 bases. The CDR3 extends over 15 amino acids. This chain's CDR3 is CATRSRLAGIDEQFF. CDR3 nucleotide sequence: TGTGCCACCAGATCCAGACTAGCGGGAATCGATGAGCAGTTCTTC.

The CDR3 bases are TGTGCCAGCAGCCGGACCGGTAGTGACACAGATACGCAGTATTTT. Translating gives CASSRTGSDTDTQYF. The genes are TRBV11-2 and TRBJ2-3, with D unclear. CDR1 is SGHAT, CDR2 FQNNGV, per germline. Trimming took off 5 bases at V and 2 bases at J, with 14 bases between the two ends. The length of the CDR3 is 15 residues.

The chain recombines TRBV12-5 with TRBJ2-5; unclear D gene. V lost 7 bases, J lost 1 base, and 10 bases lay in between. The CDR3 sequence is 13 residues long. Germline V gene sequence: CDR1 LGHNT, CDR2 FRNRAP. The CDR3, as DNA: TGTGCTAGTGCCAACCGGCCCCAAGAGACCCAGTACTTC. It translates to CASANRPQETQYF.